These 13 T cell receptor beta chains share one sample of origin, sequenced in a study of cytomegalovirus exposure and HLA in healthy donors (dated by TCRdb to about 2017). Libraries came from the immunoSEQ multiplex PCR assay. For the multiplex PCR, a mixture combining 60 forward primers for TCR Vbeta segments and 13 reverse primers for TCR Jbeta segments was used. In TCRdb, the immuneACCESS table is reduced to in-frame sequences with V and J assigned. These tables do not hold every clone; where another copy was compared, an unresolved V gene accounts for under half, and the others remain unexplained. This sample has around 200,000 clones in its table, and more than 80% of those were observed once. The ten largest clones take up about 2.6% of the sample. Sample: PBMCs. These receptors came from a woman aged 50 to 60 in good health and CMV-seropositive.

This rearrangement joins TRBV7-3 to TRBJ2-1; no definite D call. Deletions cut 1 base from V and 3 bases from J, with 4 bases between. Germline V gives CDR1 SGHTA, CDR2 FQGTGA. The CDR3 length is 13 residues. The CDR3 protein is CASSLSLYNEQFF. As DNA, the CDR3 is TGTGCCAGCAGCTTAAGTCTCTACAATGAGCAGTTCTTC.

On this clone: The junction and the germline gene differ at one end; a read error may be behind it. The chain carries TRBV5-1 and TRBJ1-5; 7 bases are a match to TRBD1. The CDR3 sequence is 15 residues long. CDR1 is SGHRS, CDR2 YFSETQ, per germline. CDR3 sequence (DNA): TGTGCCAGCAGCTCGGGACAGAATAGCAATCAGCCCCAGCATTTT. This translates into CASSSGQNSNQPQHF.

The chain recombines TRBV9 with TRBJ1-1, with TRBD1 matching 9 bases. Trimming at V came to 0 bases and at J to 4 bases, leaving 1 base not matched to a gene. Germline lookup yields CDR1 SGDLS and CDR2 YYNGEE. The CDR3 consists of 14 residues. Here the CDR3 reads CASSVGTGVTEAFF. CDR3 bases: TGTGCCAGCAGCGTAGGGACAGGGGTCACTGAAGCTTTCTTT.

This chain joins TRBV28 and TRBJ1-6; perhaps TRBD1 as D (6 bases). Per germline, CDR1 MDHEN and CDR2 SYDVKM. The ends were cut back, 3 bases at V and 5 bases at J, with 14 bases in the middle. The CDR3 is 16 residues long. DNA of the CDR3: TGTGCCAGCAGTTTTCGATTCAGGACAGATAATTCACCCCTCCACTTT. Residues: CASSFRFRTDNSPLHF.

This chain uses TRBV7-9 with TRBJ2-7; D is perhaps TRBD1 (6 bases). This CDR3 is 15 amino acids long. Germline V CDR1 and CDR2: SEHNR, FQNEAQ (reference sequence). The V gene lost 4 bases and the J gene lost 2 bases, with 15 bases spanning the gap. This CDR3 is CASSSGAKGAYEQYF. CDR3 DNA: TGTGCCAGCAGCTCCGGGGCCAAGGGGGCCTACGAGCAGTACTTC. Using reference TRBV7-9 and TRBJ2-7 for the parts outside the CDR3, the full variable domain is DTGVSQNPRHKITKRGQNVTFRCDPISEHNRLYWYRQTLGQGPEFLTYFQNEAQLEKSRLLSDRFSAERPKGSFSTLEIQRTEQGDSAMYLCASSSGAKGAYEQYFGPGTRLTVT.

As DNA, the CDR3 is TGTGCCACCAGCAGAGATCCGGGGGTCTCCTACGAGCAGTACTTC. Protein: CATSRDPGVSYEQYF. The chain is built from TRBV15 and TRBJ2-7; weak D call: TRBD2 (6 bases). Trimming removed 0 bases at V and 0 bases at J, with 9 bases between. The CDR3 length is 15 residues. Germline loops: CDR1 LNHNV, CDR2 YYDKDF (reference sequence).

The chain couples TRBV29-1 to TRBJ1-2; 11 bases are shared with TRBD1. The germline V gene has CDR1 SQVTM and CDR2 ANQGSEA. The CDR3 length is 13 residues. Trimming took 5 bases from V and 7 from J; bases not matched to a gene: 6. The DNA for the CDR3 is TGCAGCGTTTCCGGGACAGGGGGTGTTGGCTACACCTTC. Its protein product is CSVSGTGGVGYTF.

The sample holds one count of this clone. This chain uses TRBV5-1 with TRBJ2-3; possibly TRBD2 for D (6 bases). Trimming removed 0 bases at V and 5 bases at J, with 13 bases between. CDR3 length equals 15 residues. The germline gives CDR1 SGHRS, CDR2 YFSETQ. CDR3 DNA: TGCGCCAGCAGCTTGGCGGGGATGGGAGGAGATACGCAGTATTTT. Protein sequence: CASSLAGMGGDTQYF.

As DNA, the CDR3 is TGTGCCAGCAGCTCCTTAGGGACAGGGGGGTACGAGCAGTACTTC. Protein sequence: CASSSLGTGGYEQYF. The V and J genes are TRBV11-2 and TRBJ2-7; 11 positions agree with TRBD1. Germline assignment: CDR1 SGHAT and CDR2 FQNNGV. V lost 4 bases, J lost 4 bases, and 6 bases stayed unmatched. There are 15 residues in the CDR3.

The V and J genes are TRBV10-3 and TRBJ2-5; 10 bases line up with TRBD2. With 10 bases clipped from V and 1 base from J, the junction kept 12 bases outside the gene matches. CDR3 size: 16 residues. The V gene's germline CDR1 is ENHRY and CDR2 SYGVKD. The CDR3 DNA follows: TGTGCCAGCATGGGGTTGGCTAGCGGGGGCCAAGAGACCCAGTACTTC. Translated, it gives CASMGLASGGQETQYF.

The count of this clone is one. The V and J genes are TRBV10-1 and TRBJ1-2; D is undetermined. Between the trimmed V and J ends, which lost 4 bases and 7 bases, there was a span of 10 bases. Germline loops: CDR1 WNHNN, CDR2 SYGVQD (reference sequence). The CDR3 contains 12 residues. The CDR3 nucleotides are TGCGCCAGCAGTGGGAGCGGAGGTGGCTACACCTTC. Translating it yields CASSGSGGGYTF.

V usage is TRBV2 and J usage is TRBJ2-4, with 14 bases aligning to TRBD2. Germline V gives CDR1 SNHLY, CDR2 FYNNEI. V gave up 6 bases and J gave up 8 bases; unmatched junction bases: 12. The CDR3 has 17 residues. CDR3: CASRSGLAGGPGDIQYF. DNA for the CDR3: TGTGCCAGCAGGTCCGGACTAGCGGGGGGCCCGGGGGACATTCAGTACTTC.

The CDR3, as DNA: TGTGCCAGCAGCCGGGGTCGGACCGGGGAGCTGTTTTTT. Its protein is CASSRGRTGELFF. The rearrangement uses TRBV7-2 and TRBJ2-2; D is perhaps TRBD2 (5 bases). Trimming cost V 5 bases and J 5 bases, with 9 bases left between them. Germline V gives CDR1 SGHTA, CDR2 FQGNSA. The CDR3 length is 13 residues. The variable domain in full, completed from reference TRBV7-2 and TRBJ2-2, reads GAGVSQSPSNKVTEKGKDVELRCDPISGHTALYWYRQSLGQGLEFLIYFQGNSAPDKSGLPSDRFSAERTGGSVSTLTIQRTQQEDSAVYLCASSRGRTGELFFGEGSRLTVL.